Detailed here is one T cell receptor beta chain. What it recognizes is unknown. These data come from a study of identical twins. Study observations and caveats: Partly confounded zero-insertion analyses could result from invariant MAIT and iNKT cells. Insertions ran lower in abundant cord blood beta clonotypes, though not in memory repertoires.

One entry per CDR3 protein, called by TCRdb with MiXCR from the 5' RACE reads. Of approximately 410,000 distinct CDR3 sequences listed, under 20% were seen once; the top ten hold roughly 12%. Germline trimming cut 3 bases from V and 1 base from J; bases unmatched to any gene: 13. Germline loops: CDR1 SQVTM, CDR2 ANQGSEA. The CDR3 has 17 residues. The donor group consisted entirely of healthy Caucasians. The specimen sequenced was naive T cells sorted from blood. The chain recombines TRBV29-1 with TRBJ2-3; TRBD2 matches 7 bases. The clonotype originates from a man aged 45-60 years in good health. CDR3 coding DNA: TGCAGCGTTGAGTTGGCGGGAGTGTCTTCCCGCACAGATACGCAGTATTTT. It codes for CSVELAGVSSRTDTQYF.